The T cell receptor beta chain described here comes from a study of blood T cells in healthy people across ages. Together with a sample-barcoded 5' primer, a J-beta primer mix was included in a second PCR lasting roughly 7 to 11 cycles. TCRdb reanalysed the 5' RACE reads using MiXCR and keeps one entry per CDR3 protein. This repertoire shows over a million distinct CDR3 sequences, about 25% found once; its top ten account for around 0.75%. Germline CDR1 and CDR2: DFQATT and SNEGSKA (reference sequence). CDR3 size: 13 residues. As regards this clonotype: One end of the junction is discordant with germline, which a read error may explain.

This sample was shared with a second study, whose subject was T cells of mothers and their children.

The V call is TRBV20-1, the J call TRBJ2-6, with D unresolved. The specimen sequenced was blood. The sequence was collected from a girl under 10 years old in good health. The CDR3 DNA is TGCAGTGCTCAAGACCCTGGCGCCAACGTCCTGACTTTC. This translates into CSAQDPGANVLTF.